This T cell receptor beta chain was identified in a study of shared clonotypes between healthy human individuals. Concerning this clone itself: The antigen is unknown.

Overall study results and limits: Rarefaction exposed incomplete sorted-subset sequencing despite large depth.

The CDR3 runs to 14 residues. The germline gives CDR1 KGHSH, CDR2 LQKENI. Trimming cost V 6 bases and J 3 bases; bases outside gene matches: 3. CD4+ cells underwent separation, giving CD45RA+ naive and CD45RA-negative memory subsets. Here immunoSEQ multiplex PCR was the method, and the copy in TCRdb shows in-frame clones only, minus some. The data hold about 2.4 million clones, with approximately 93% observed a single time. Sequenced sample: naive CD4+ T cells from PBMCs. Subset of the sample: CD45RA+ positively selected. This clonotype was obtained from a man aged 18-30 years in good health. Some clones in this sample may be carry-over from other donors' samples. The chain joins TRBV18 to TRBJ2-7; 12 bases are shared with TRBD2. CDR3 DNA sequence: TGTGCCAGCTCTTGGACTAGCGGGATCTACGAGCAGTACTTC. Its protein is CASSWTSGIYEQYF.